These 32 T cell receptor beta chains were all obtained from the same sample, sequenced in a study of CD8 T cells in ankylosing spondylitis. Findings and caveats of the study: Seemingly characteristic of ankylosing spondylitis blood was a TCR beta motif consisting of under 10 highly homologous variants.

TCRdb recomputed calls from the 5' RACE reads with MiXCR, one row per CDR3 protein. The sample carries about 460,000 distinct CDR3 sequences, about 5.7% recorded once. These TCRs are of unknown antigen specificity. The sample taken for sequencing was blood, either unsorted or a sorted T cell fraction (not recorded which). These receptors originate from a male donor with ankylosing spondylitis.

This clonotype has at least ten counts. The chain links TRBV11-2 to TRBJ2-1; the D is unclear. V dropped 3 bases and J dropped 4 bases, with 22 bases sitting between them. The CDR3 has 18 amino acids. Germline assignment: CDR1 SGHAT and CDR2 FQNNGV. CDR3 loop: CASSFVYVTAAGYNEQFF. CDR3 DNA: TGTGCCAGCAGCTTCGTCTACGTGACGGCCGCCGGGTACAATGAGCAGTTCTTC.

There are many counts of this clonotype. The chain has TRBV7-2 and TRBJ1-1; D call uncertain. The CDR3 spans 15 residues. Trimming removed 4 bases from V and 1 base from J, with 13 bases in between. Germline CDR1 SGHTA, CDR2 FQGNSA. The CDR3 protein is CASSSLLFPNTEAFF. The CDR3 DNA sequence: TGTGCCAGCAGCTCCCTTTTATTTCCGAACACTGAAGCTTTCTTT.

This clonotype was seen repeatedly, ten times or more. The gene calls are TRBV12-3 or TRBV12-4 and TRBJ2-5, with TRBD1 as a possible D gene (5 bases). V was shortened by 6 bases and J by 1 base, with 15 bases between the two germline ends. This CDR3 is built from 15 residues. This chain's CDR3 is CASSDSRVLQETQYF. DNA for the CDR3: TGTGCCAGCAGCGACAGCCGAGTCCTCCAAGAGACCCAGTACTTC.

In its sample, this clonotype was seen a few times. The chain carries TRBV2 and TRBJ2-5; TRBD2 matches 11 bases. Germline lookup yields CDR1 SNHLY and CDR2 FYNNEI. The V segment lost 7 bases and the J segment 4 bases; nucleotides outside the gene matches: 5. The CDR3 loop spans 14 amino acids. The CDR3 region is CASTGLAGGETQYF. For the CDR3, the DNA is TGTGCCAGCACCGGGCTAGCGGGAGGAGAGACCCAGTACTTC. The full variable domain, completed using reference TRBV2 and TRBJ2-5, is EPEVTQTPSHQVTQMGQEVILRCVPISNHLYFYWYRQILGQKVEFLVSFYNNEISEKSEIFDDQFSVERPDGSNFTLKIRSTKLEDSAMYFCASTGLAGGETQYFGPGTRLLVL.

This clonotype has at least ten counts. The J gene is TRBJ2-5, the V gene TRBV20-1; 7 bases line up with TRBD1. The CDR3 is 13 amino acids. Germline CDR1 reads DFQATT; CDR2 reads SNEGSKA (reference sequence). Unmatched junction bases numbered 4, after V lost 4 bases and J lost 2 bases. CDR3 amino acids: CSANAQGQETQYF. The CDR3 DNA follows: TGCAGTGCTAATGCACAGGGGCAAGAGACCCAGTACTTC.

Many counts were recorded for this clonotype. The CDR3 reads CASSLRDRPDETYEQYF. CDR3 coding DNA: TGTGCCAGCAGTTTACGGGACAGGCCAGATGAGACCTACGAGCAGTACTTC. J is TRBJ2-7 and V is TRBV27; the match to TRBD1 covers 8 bases. J lost 2 bases, V lost 2 bases, and 11 bases had no gene match. The CDR3 sequence is 17 residues long. Germline assignment: CDR1 MNHEY and CDR2 SMNVEV (reference sequence).

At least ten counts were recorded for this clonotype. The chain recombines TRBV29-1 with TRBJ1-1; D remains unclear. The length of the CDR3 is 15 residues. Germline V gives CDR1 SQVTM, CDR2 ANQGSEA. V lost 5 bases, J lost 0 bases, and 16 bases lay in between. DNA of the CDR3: TGCAGCGTTCTCCGATCGGGGTCCATGAACACTGAAGCTTTCTTT. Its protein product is CSVLRSGSMNTEAFF.

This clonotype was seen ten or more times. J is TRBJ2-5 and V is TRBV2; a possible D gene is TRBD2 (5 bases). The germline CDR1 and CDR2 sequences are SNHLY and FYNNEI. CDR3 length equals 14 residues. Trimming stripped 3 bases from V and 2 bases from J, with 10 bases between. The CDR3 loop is CASSELRRQETQYF. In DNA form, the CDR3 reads TGTGCCAGCAGTGAGCTGCGGAGGCAAGAGACCCAGTACTTC. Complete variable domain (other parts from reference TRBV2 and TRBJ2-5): EPEVTQTPSHQVTQMGQEVILRCVPISNHLYFYWYRQILGQKVEFLVSFYNNEISEKSEIFDDQFSVERPDGSNFTLKIRSTKLEDSAMYFCASSELRRQETQYFGPGTRLLVL.

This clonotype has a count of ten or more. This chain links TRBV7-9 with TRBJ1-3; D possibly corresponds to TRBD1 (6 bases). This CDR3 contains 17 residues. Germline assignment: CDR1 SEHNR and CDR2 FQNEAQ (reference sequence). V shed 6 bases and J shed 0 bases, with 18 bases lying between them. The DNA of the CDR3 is TGTGCCAGCAGTTTGCCCAGACAGGCGATCTCTGGAAACACCATATATTTT. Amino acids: CASSLPRQAISGNTIYF.

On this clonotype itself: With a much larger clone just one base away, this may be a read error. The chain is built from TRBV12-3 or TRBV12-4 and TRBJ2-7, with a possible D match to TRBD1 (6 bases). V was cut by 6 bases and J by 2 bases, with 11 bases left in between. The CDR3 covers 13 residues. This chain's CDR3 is CASRHGQTYEQYF. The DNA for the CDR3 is TGTGCCAGCAGGCACGGACAGACCTACGAGCAGTACTTC.

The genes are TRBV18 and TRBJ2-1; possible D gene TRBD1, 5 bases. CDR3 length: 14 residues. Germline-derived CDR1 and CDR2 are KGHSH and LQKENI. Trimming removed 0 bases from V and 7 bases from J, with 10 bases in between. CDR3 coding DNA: TGTGCCAGCTCACCACCGAGGACACTTAATGAGCAGTTCTTC. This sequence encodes CASSPPRTLNEQFF.

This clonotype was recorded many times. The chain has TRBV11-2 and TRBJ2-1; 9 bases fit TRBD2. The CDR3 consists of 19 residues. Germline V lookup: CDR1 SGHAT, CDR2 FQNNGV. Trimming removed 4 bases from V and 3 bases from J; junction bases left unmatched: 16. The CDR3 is CASSSPTGWGLAIYNEQFF. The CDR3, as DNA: TGTGCCAGCAGCTCCCCTACCGGGTGGGGACTAGCTATCTACAATGAGCAGTTCTTC. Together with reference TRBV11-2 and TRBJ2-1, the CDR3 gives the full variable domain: EAGVAQSPRYKIIEKRQSVAFWCNPISGHATLYWYQQILGQGPKLLIQFQNNGVVDDSQLPKDRFSAERLKGVDSTLKIQPAKLEDSAVYLCASSSPTGWGLAIYNEQFFGPGTRLTVL.

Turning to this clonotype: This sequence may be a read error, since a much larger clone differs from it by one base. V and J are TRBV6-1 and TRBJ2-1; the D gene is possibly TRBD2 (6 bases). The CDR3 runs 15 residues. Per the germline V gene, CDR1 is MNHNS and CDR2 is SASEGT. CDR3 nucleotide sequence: TGTGCCAGCAGTCGCCGGGACTCTGTCTACAATGAGCAGCTCTTC. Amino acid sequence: CASSRRDSVYNEQLF.

CDR3 sequence: CASSLVRGGPGNTQYF. The CDR3 nucleotides read TGTGCCAGCAGCTTGGTCCGCGGGGGACCCGGGAATACGCAGTATTTT. This chain connects TRBV7-2 to TRBJ2-3; TRBD2 matches 7 bases. There are 16 residues in the CDR3. CDR1 and CDR2 (germline): SGHTA, FQGNSA. Losses at the gene ends were 3 bases for V and 7 bases for J; bases not matched to a gene: 13.

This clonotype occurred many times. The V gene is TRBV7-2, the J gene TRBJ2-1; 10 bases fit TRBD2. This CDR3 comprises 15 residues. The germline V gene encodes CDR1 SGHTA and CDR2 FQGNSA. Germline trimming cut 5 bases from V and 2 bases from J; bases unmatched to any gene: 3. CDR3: CASSALAGAYNEQFF. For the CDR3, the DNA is TGTGCCAGCAGCGCCCTAGCGGGGGCCTACAATGAGCAGTTCTTC.

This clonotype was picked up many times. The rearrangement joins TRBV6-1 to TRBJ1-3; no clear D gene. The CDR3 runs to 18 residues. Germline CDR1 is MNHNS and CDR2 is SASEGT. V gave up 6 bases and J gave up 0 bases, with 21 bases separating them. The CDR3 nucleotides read TGTGCCAGCAGCCCCGATCCTTCGACCGGCATCTCTGGAAACACCATATATTTT. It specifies CASSPDPSTGISGNTIYF.

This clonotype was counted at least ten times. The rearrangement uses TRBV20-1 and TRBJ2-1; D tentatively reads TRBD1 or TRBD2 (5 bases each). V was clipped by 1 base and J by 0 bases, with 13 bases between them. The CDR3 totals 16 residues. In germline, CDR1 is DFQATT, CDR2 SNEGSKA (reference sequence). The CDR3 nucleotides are TGCAGTGCTAGAGTCGGGGCAGCTCGCTCCTACAATGAGCAGTTCTTC. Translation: CSARVGAARSYNEQFF.

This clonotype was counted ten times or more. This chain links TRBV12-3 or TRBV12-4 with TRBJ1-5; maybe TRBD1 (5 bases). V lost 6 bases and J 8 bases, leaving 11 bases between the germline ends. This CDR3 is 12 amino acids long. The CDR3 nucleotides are TGTGCCAGCAGCGCGAGGGGAGAGCCCCAGCATTTT. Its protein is CASSARGEPQHF.

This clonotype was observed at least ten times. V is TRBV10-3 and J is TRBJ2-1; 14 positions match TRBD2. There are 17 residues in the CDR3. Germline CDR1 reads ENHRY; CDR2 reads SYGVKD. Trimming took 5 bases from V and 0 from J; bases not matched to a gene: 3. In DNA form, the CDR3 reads TGTGCCATCAGTCGGACTAGCGGGGGGAGCTCCTACAATGAGCAGTTCTTC. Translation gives CAISRTSGGSSYNEQFF.

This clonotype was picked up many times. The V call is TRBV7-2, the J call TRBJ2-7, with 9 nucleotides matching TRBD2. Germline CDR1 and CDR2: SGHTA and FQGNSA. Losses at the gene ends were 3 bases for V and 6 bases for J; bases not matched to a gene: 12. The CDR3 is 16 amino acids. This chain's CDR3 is CASSFLGGGASVEQYF. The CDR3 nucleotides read TGTGCCAGCAGCTTCTTGGGCGGGGGGGCTTCCGTCGAGCAGTACTTC.

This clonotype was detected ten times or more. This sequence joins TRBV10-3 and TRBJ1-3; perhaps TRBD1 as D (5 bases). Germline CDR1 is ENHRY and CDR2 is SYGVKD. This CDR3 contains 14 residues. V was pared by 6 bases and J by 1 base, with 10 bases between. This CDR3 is CAISPQGSGNTIYF. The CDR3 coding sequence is TGTGCCATCAGCCCCCAGGGATCTGGAAACACCATATATTTT.

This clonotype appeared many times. The CDR3 reads CASRGKGTDTQYF. The CDR3 DNA reads as TGTGCCAGCAGGGGAAAAGGCACAGATACGCAGTATTTT. The V call is TRBV27, the J call TRBJ2-3; D is undetermined. The CDR3 sequence is 13 residues long. Germline CDR1 MNHEY, CDR2 SMNVEV (reference sequence). The V end lost 6 bases, the J end lost 1 base, and 8 bases lay between the germline ends.

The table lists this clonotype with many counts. The CDR3 region is CASSPRGVRQGSTGELFF. The CDR3 DNA reads as TGTGCCAGCTCACCACGAGGCGTCAGACAGGGATCCACCGGGGAGCTGTTTTTT. The rearrangement uses TRBV18 and TRBJ2-2; TRBD1 matches at 7 bases. The CDR3 spans 18 residues. The V and J ends lost 1 base and 4 bases, in that order; junction bases with no gene match: 12. CDR1 is KGHSH, CDR2 LQKENI, per germline.

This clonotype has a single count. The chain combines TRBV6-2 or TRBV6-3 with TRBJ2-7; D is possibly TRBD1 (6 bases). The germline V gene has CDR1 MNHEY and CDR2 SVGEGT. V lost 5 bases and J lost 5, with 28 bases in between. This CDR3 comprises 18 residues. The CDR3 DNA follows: TGTGCCAGCAGTGATTCTCACAGGGTCCTCGGTTGGTTGGACGAGCAGTACTTC. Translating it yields CASSDSHRVLGWLDEQYF.

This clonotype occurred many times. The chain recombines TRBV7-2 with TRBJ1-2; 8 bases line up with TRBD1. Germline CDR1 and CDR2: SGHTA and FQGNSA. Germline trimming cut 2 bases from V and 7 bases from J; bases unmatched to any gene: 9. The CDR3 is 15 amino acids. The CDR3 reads CASSLRSGQGSGYTF. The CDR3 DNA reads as TGTGCCAGCAGCTTACGCTCCGGACAGGGTAGTGGCTACACCTTC.

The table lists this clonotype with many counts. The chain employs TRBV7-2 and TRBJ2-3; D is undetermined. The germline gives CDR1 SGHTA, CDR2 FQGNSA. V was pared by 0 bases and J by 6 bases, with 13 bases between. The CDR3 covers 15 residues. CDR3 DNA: TGTGCCAGCAGCTTAGCAAGGACCCCGACTGATACGCAGTATTTT. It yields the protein CASSLARTPTDTQYF. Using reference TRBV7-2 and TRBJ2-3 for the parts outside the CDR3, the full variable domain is GAGVSQSPSNKVTEKGKDVELRCDPISGHTALYWYRQSLGQGLEFLIYFQGNSAPDKSGLPSDRFSAERTGGSVSTLTIQRTQQEDSAVYLCASSLARTPTDTQYFGPGTRLTVL.

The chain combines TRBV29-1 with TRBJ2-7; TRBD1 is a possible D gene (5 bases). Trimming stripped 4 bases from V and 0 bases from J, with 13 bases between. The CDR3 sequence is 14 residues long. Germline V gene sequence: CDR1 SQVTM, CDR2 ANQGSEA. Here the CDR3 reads CSVVEQANSYEQYF. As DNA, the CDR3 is TGCAGCGTTGTCGAACAGGCGAACTCCTACGAGCAGTACTTC.

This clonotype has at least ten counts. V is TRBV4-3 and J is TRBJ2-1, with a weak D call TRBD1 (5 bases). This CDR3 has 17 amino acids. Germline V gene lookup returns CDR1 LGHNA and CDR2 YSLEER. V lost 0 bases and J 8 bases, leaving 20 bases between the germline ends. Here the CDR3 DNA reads TGCGCCAGCAGCCAAGATGAGGCAGGGTCGGGTGCGGATGAGCAGTTCTTC. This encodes CASSQDEAGSGADEQFF.

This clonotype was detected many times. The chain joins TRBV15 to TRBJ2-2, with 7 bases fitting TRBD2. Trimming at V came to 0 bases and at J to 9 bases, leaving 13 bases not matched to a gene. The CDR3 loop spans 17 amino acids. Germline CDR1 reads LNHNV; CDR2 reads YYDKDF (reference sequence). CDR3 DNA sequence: TGTGCCACCAGCAGAGACTTACGAGGACTAGTCTCTAGGGAGCTGTTTTTT. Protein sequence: CATSRDLRGLVSRELFF.

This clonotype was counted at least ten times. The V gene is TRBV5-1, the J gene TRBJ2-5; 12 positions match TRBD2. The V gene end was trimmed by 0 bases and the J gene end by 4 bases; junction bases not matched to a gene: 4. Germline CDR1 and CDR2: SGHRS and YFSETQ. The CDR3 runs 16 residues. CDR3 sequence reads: CASSLVSGLAGETQYF. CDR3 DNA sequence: TGCGCCAGCAGCTTGGTTTCGGGACTAGCGGGAGAGACCCAGTACTTC.

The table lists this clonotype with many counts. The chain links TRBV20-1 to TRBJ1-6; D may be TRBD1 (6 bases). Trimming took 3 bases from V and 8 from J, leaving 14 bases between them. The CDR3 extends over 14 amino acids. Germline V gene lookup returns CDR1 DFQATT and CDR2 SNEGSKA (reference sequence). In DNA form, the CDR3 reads TGCAGTGCTAGCCACACAGGGCTGGATTCACCCCTCCACTTT. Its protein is CSASHTGLDSPLHF.

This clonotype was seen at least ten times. The CDR3 here is CSAAKTSGSYEQYF. As DNA, the CDR3 is TGCAGTGCTGCCAAGACTAGCGGCTCCTACGAGCAGTACTTC. The chain carries TRBV20-1 and TRBJ2-7, with 9 bases that match TRBD2. Trimming took 5 bases from V and 0 from J; bases not matched to a gene: 5. There are 14 residues in the CDR3. In germline, CDR1 is DFQATT, CDR2 SNEGSKA (reference sequence).